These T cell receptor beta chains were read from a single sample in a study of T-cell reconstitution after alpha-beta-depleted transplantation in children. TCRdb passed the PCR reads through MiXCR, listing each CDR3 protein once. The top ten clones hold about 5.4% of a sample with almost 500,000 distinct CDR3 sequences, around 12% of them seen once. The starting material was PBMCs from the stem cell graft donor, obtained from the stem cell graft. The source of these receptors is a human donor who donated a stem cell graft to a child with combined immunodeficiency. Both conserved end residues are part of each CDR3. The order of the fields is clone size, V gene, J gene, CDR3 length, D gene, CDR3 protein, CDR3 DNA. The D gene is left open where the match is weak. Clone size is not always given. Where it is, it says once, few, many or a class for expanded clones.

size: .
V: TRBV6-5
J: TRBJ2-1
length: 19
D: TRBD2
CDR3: CASSYQRGLAGDSYNEQFF
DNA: TGTGCCAGCAGTTACCAACGTGGACTAGCGGGAGACTCCTACAATGAGCAGTTCTTC

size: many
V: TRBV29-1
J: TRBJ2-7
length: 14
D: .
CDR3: CSVEGGGGGYEQYF
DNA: TGCAGCGTTGAGGGAGGGGGTGGGGGCTACGAGCAGTACTTC

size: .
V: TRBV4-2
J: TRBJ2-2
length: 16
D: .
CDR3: CASSQDNSRRGRKLFF
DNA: TGTGCCAGCAGCCAAGATAATTCAAGGAGGGGGCGGAAGCTGTTTTTT

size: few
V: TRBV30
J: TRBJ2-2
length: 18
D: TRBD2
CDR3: CAWSVGTSGGANTGELFF
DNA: TGTGCCTGGAGTGTAGGGACTAGCGGGGGGGCTAACACCGGGGAGCTGTTTTTT

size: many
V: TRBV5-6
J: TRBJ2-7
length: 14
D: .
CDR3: CASSFSPTPYEQYF
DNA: TGTGCCAGCAGCTTCTCTCCGACGCCCTACGAGCAGTACTTC

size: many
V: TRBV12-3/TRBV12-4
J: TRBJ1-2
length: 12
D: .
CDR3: CASSPDSYGYTF
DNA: TGTGCCAGCAGCCCCGACAGCTATGGCTACACCTTC

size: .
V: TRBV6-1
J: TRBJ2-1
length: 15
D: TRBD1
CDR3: CASSAPGTGVYEQFF
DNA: TGTGCCAGCAGCGCCCCCGGGACAGGGGTTTATGAGCAGTTCTTC

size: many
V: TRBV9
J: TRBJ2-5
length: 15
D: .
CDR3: CASSAHRDLQETQYF
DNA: TGTGCCAGCAGTGCTCACCGGGACTTACAAGAGACCCAGTACTTC

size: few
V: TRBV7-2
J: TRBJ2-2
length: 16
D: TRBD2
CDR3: CASSFGTGGRGGELFF
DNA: TGTGCCAGCAGCTTCGGGACGGGAGGGCGAGGCGGGGAGCTGTTTTTT

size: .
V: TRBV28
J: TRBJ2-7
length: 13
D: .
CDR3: CASTGSSGDEQYF
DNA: TGTGCCAGCACGGGATCCTCTGGGGACGAGCAGTACTTC

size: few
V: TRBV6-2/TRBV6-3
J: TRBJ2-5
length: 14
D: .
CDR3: CASSSWGAQETQYF
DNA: TGTGCCAGCAGTTCTTGGGGCGCTCAAGAGACCCAGTACTTC

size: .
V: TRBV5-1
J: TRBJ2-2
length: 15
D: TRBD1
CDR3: CASSLDRGRGGELFF
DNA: TGCGCCAGCAGCTTGGACAGGGGACGGGGCGGGGAGCTGTTTTTT

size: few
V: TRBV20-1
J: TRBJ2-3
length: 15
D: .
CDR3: CSAPPALGGTDTQYF
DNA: TGCAGTGCCCCCCCCGCCCTAGGTGGCACAGATACGCAGTATTTT

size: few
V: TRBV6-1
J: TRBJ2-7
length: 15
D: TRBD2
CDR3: CASSEGVAGGYEQYF
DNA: TGTGCCAGCAGTGAAGGAGTAGCGGGAGGGTACGAGCAGTACTTC

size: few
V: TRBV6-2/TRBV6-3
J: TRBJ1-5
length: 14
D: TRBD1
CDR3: CASRPGTVGQPQHF
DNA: TGTGCCAGCAGGCCCGGGACAGTCGGCCAGCCCCAGCATTTT

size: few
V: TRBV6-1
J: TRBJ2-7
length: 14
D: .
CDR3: CASSETRGTYEQYF
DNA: TGTGCCAGCAGTGAAACCAGGGGCACCTACGAGCAGTACTTC

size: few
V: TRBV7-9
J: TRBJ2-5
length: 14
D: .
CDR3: CASSLSPAGETQYF
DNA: TGTGCCAGCAGCTTAAGTCCAGCCGGGGAGACCCAGTACTTC

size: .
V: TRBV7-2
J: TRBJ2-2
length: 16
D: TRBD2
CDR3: CASSPTSGGAIGELFF
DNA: TGTGCCAGCAGTCCTACTAGCGGGGGGGCCATCGGGGAGCTGTTTTTT

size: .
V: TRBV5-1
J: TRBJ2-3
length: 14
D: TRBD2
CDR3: CASSWSGGEDTQYF
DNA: TGCGCCAGCAGCTGGTCGGGGGGGGAAGATACGCAGTATTTT

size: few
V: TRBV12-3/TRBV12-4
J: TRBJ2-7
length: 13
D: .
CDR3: CASSPTGTPEQYF
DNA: TGTGCCAGCAGCCCTACAGGGACACCCGAGCAGTACTTC

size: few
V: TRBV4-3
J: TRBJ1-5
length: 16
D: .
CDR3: CASSQDAGVSNQPQHF
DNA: TGCGCCAGCAGCCAAGATGCCGGTGTTAGCAATCAGCCCCAGCATTTT

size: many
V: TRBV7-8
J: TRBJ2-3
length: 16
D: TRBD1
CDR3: CASSSPRTGAEDTQYF
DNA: TGTGCCAGCAGCTCACCCCGGACAGGGGCGGAAGATACGCAGTATTTT

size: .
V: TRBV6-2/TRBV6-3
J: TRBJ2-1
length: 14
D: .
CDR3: CASSARPNPNEQFF
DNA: TGTGCCAGCAGCGCTCGACCTAACCCCAATGAGCAGTTCTTC

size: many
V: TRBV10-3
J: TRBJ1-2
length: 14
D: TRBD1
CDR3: CAITSGQGLTQCTF
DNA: TGTGCCATCACCTCGGGACAGGGTTTGACCCAGTGTACCTTC

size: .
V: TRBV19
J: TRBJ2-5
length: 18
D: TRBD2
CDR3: CASSIGARAGGDQETQYF
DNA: TGTGCCAGTAGTATTGGGGCGCGGGCGGGAGGAGACCAAGAGACCCAGTACTTC

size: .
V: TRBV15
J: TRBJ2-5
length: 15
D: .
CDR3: CATSRDGRAAETQYF
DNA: TGTGCCACCAGCAGAGATGGCAGGGCTGCGGAGACCCAGTACTTC

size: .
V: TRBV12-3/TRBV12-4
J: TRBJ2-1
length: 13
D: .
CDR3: CASSLGVYKEQFF
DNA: TGTGCCAGCAGCCTCGGAGTATACAAGGAGCAGTTCTTC

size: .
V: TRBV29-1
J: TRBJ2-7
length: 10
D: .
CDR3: CSVVEHEQYF
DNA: TGCAGCGTTGTTGAGCACGAGCAGTACTTC

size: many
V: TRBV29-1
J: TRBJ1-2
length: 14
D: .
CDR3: CSASGGARGYGYTF
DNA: TGCAGCGCCTCTGGAGGAGCGAGAGGCTATGGCTACACCTTC

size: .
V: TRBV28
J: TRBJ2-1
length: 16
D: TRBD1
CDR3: CASSTGGPPTYNEQFF
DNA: TGTGCCAGCAGCACAGGGGGCCCTCCCACCTACAATGAGCAGTTCTTC

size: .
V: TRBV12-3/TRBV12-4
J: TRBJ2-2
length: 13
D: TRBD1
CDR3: CASSGTATGELFF
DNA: TGTGCCAGCAGCGGGACAGCCACCGGGGAGCTGTTTTTT

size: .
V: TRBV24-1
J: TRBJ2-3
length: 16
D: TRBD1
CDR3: CATSDRGQRGTDTQYF
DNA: TGTGCCACCAGTGATCGGGGACAGCGAGGAACAGATACGCAGTATTTT

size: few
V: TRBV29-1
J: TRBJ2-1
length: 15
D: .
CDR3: CSVEGGGSGSNEQFF
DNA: TGCAGCGTTGAAGGGGGCGGGTCAGGGAGCAATGAGCAGTTCTTC

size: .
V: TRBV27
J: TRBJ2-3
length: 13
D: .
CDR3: CASSFYAGGTQYF
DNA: TGTGCCAGCAGTTTTTATGCGGGCGGGACGCAGTATTTT

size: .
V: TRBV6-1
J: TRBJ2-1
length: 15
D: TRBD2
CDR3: CASRPGLAVPNEQFF
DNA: TGTGCCAGCAGACCGGGACTAGCGGTACCCAATGAGCAGTTCTTC

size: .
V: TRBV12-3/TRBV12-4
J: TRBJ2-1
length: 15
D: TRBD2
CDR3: CASSSEAGGPGEQFF
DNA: TGTGCCAGCAGTTCAGAAGCGGGGGGGCCTGGTGAGCAGTTCTTC

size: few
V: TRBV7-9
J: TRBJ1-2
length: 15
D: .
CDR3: CASSSLPGGNYGYTF
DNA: TGTGCCAGCAGCTCCCTCCCCGGGGGGAACTATGGCTACACCTTC

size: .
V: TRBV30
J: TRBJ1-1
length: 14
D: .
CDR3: CAWSVLRGNTEAFF
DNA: TGTGCCTGGAGTGTACTACGGGGGAACACTGAAGCTTTCTTT

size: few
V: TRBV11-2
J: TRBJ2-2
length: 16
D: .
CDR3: CASSLDLIPNTGELFF
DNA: TGTGCCAGCAGCTTAGATCTTATCCCGAACACCGGGGAGCTGTTTTTT

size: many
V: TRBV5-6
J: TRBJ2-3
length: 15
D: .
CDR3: CASSSRDQGADTQYF
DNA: TGTGCCAGCAGCTCTCGGGACCAAGGGGCGGATACGCAGTATTTT

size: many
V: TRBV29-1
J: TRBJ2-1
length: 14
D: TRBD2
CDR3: CSVDGAGGGNEQFF
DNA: TGCAGCGTTGATGGAGCGGGGGGAGGGAATGAGCAGTTCTTC

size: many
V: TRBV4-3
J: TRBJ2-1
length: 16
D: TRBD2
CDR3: CASRPTRLAGHNEQFF
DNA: TGCGCCAGCAGACCTACTCGACTAGCGGGTCATAATGAGCAGTTCTTC

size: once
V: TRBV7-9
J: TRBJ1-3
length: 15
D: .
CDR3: CASIPEVRSGNTIYF
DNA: TGTGCCAGCATCCCAGAGGTCAGGTCTGGAAACACCATATATTTT

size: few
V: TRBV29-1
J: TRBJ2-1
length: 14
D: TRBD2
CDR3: CSVDGGRPYNEQFF
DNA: TGCAGCGTTGACGGCGGGAGACCCTACAATGAGCAGTTCTTC

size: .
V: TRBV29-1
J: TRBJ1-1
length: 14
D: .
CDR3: CSVGGGGEDTEAFF
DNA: TGCAGCGTTGGGGGCGGGGGGGAAGACACTGAAGCTTTCTTT

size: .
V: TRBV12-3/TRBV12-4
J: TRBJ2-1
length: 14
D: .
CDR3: CASSLTRDHNEQFF
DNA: TGTGCCAGCAGTTTGACCAGGGACCACAATGAGCAGTTCTTC